This TCR beta chain was sequenced during a study of T cells in Graves' hyperthyroidism and ophthalmopathy. This clonotype was picked up a small number of times. Researchers took RNA transcripts and amplified the TCR beta CDR3 regions from them. Using the HTBI primer set, a first-round RT-PCR was run on the TCR CDR3. MiXCR was run by TCRdb on the multiplex PCR reads, yielding one entry per CDR3 protein. Of hundreds of thousands of distinct CDR3 sequences in the sample, about two fifths were seen once. The germline V and J ends were trimmed by 6 bases and 3 bases, with 11 bases remaining between them. The CDR3 is 14 amino acids. The germline V gene has CDR1 SGHDN and CDR2 FVKESK.

The sequencing sample was made of blood. This TCR was recovered from a man between 18 and 29 years old with Graves' hyperthyroidism. The V and J genes are TRBV14 and TRBJ2-2, with no clear D. CDR3 amino acids: CASRPNFYTGELFF. The CDR3 DNA follows: TGTGCCAGCAGACCCAACTTTTACACCGGGGAGCTGTTTTTT.